This T cell receptor (beta chain) was captured in a study of OX40 agonist ivuxolimab in advanced cancers. Looking at the study overall: Cancers in dose escalation were hepatocellular, melanoma, renal cell and head and neck. Earlier treatment with anti-PD-1, anti-PD-L1 or anti-CTLA-4 was permitted, and under 50% had received some.

The protocol was immunoSEQ multiplex PCR, while the TCRdb copy is restricted to in-frame clones and leaves out a portion. In the table there are under 20,000 clones, about 90% of which are singletons. CDR1 and CDR2 (germline): SGDLS, YYNGEE. The CDR3 runs to 14 residues. V lost 0 bases to trimming and J lost 2 bases, with 7 bases between them. Findings and limits, study-wide: Partial responders dosed at 0.1-3.0 mg/kg displayed clonal expansion ranking among the lowest. At 0.1 to 3.0 mg/kg, CD4+ and CD8+ blood T cells expanded clonally by week 6.

Points on this clone: Its target is not known.

V usage is TRBV9 and J usage is TRBJ2-3; D is ambiguous. The source of this sequence is an adult with an advanced solid tumor such as melanoma, head and neck, liver or kidney cancer. The sequencing used CD4+ or CD8+ T cells sorted from blood, collected in a trial of the OX40 agonist ivuxolimab. CDR3 in amino acids: CASSVDQVTDTQYF. The CDR3 coding sequence is TGTGCCAGCAGCGTAGACCAGGTCACAGATACGCAGTATTTT.